This TCR beta chain was obtained from a study of T cell changes during pregnancy in multiple sclerosis (dated by TCRdb to the late 2010s). Describing the broader study: The study looked at changes in the T cell repertoire across pregnancy in women with multiple sclerosis.

As for this clone: It lacks a known antigen. Per-base qualities were not stored, and no clone one base away is much larger.

The library was built by means of the immunoSEQ multiplex PCR assay. Sourced from immuneACCESS, this table was stored by TCRdb with only in-frame sequences that have V and J called. A share of the clones is absent; for the studies checked, an unresolved V gene accounts for under half, and the remainder has no known explanation. The sample table contains approximately 58,000 clones; only one count was recorded for 92% of them. 0.15% to 0.2% of the sample is held by the ten biggest clonotypes. The sample was CD4+ T cells from peripheral blood mononuclear cells, taken after pregnancy. The receptor was derived from a female donor in good health, enrolled as a control in a pregnancy study.

In nucleotide form, the sequence is TGTGCCAGCAGCGTAGGTGGGACAGGGGACCAGCCCCAGCATTTT. It translates as CASSVGGTGDQPQHF. This chain is built from TRBV9 and TRBJ1-5, with 10 junctional bases fitting TRBD1. For CDR1 and CDR2, the germline V gene lists SGDLS and YYNGEE. Including cysteine and phenylalanine, the CDR3 has 15 amino acids. Just CDR3 DNA is preserved here, 45 bases in frame from base 1. Unmatched junction bases come to 4, with V trimmed by 0 bases and J by 7 bases.